A selection of T cell receptor beta chains follows, all from one sample in a study of early T cells in non-severe SARS-CoV-2 infection. One entry per CDR3 protein results from TCRdb running MiXCR on the 5' RACE reads. The sample lists 35,000 to 50,000 distinct CDR3 sequences, 23% occurring once. This material consisted of whole blood, taken at baseline. These receptors were collected from an adult who was a healthcare worker with PCR-confirmed SARS-CoV-2 infection or an uninfected control (not recorded which). Both conserved end residues are part of each CDR3. The order of the fields is V gene, J gene, D gene, clone size, CDR3 DNA, CDR3 protein. A D gene is named only where the DNA matches it firmly. Where a row states a size, it is once, few, many or the class of an expanded clone; other rows omit it.

V gene: TRBV9
J gene: TRBJ1-2
D gene: TRBD1
clone size: few
CDR3 DNA: TGTGCCAGCAGCGAAGCGACAGGGGGCCTATCTGGCTACACCTTC
CDR3 protein: CASSEATGGLSGYTF

V gene: TRBV14
J gene: TRBJ2-1
D gene: TRBD2
clone size: .
CDR3 DNA: TGTGCCAGCAGCCAGCGGCTAGCGGGGAATGGCAATGAGCAGTTCTTC
CDR3 protein: CASSQRLAGNGNEQFF

V gene: TRBV5-5
J gene: TRBJ1-2
D gene: .
clone size: .
CDR3 DNA: TGTGCCAGCAGCTGGGATTTAGACTATGGCTACACCTTC
CDR3 protein: CASSWDLDYGYTF

V gene: TRBV20-1
J gene: TRBJ2-4
D gene: TRBD1
clone size: .
CDR3 DNA: TGCAGTGCTAGCTCACCGCAGGGGGAGACCAAAAACATTCAGTACTTC
CDR3 protein: CSASSPQGETKNIQYF

V gene: TRBV7-9
J gene: TRBJ2-7
D gene: .
clone size: .
CDR3 DNA: TGTGCCAGCAGCTTAACCTACGAGCAGTACTTC
CDR3 protein: CASSLTYEQYF

V gene: TRBV20-1
J gene: TRBJ2-1
D gene: .
clone size: .
CDR3 DNA: TGCAGTGCTTTTACCCCACTAGGCAATGAGCAGTTCTTC
CDR3 protein: CSAFTPLGNEQFF

V gene: TRBV5-1
J gene: TRBJ2-3
D gene: .
clone size: .
CDR3 DNA: TGCGCCAGCACTCCAGAGGGGAGCGCAGATACGCAGTATTTT
CDR3 protein: CASTPEGSADTQYF

V gene: TRBV6-5
J gene: TRBJ2-3
D gene: TRBD2
clone size: .
CDR3 DNA: TGTGCCAGCAGGGCTAGCGGGGAGACAGATACGCAGTATTTT
CDR3 protein: CASRASGETDTQYF

V gene: TRBV12-3/TRBV12-4
J gene: TRBJ2-5
D gene: TRBD1
clone size: .
CDR3 DNA: TGTGCCAGCAGGCCGGGACAGGGCTCGTCATTGGGAGAGACCCAGTACTTC
CDR3 protein: CASRPGQGSSLGETQYF

V gene: TRBV7-9
J gene: TRBJ2-5
D gene: .
clone size: .
CDR3 DNA: TGTGCCAGCAGCTTAGCCGGCCAGGGAAGAGAGACCCAGTACTTC
CDR3 protein: CASSLAGQGRETQYF

V gene: TRBV4-1
J gene: TRBJ1-2
D gene: .
clone size: .
CDR3 DNA: TGCGCCAGCAGCCACTCACGGGCCCTCTATGGCTACACCTTC
CDR3 protein: CASSHSRALYGYTF

V gene: TRBV19
J gene: TRBJ2-7
D gene: TRBD1
clone size: .
CDR3 DNA: TGTGCCAGTAGTATAGCGCCGGGACAGGGGTTCCACGAGCAGTACTTC
CDR3 protein: CASSIAPGQGFHEQYF

V gene: TRBV19
J gene: TRBJ1-5
D gene: .
clone size: many
CDR3 DNA: TGTGCCAGTAGTATATGGGGGACGAGCAATCAGCCCCAGCATTTT
CDR3 protein: CASSIWGTSNQPQHF

V gene: TRBV11-2
J gene: TRBJ2-3
D gene: .
clone size: few
CDR3 DNA: TGTGCCAGCAGTAAGGGGGGGGCTCCCGGCGTCATTGGCGCAGATACGCAGTATTTT
CDR3 protein: CASSKGGAPGVIGADTQYF

V gene: TRBV5-1
J gene: TRBJ1-1
D gene: TRBD1
clone size: few
CDR3 DNA: TGCGCCAGCAGCTTTACCCCCTCGACAGGGGGCAGGGCCACTGAAGCTTTCTTT
CDR3 protein: CASSFTPSTGGRATEAFF

V gene: TRBV12-3/TRBV12-4
J gene: TRBJ1-2
D gene: .
clone size: .
CDR3 DNA: TGTGCCAGCAGCCGCACAGGGCGGAGTGGCTACACCTTC
CDR3 protein: CASSRTGRSGYTF

V gene: TRBV7-8
J gene: TRBJ2-7
D gene: .
clone size: .
CDR3 DNA: TGTGCCAGCAGCTTAGATATCGGTCGGGCATCCTACGAGCAGTACTTC
CDR3 protein: CASSLDIGRASYEQYF

V gene: TRBV6-2/TRBV6-3
J gene: TRBJ1-5
D gene: .
clone size: .
CDR3 DNA: TGTGCCATTTCACCCAGCAATCAGCCCCAGCATTTT
CDR3 protein: CAISPSNQPQHF

V gene: TRBV3-1
J gene: TRBJ1-5
D gene: .
clone size: .
CDR3 DNA: TGTGCCAGCAGCCAAGAGGAGGGCAGGGCGCCCCAGCATTTT
CDR3 protein: CASSQEEGRAPQHF

V gene: TRBV20-1
J gene: TRBJ2-2
D gene: .
clone size: few
CDR3 DNA: TGCAGTGCTAGCCGTGGGGCCGGGGAGCTGTTTTTT
CDR3 protein: CSASRGAGELFF

V gene: TRBV3-1
J gene: TRBJ1-6
D gene: TRBD1
clone size: .
CDR3 DNA: TGTGCCAGCAGCCAAAGGGACAGCTATTCACCCCTCCACTTT
CDR3 protein: CASSQRDSYSPLHF

V gene: TRBV9
J gene: TRBJ2-3
D gene: .
clone size: .
CDR3 DNA: TGTGCCAGCAGCGCCTTCACAGATACGCAGTATTTT
CDR3 protein: CASSAFTDTQYF

V gene: TRBV5-1
J gene: TRBJ2-3
D gene: TRBD2
clone size: .
CDR3 DNA: TGCGCCAGCAGCTTGGGGGGACTAGCGGCTAGCACAGATACGCAGTATTTT
CDR3 protein: CASSLGGLAASTDTQYF

V gene: TRBV11-2
J gene: TRBJ2-5
D gene: .
clone size: .
CDR3 DNA: TGTGCCAGCAGCTTAGTGGGGGGCACCCAAGAGACCCAGTACTTC
CDR3 protein: CASSLVGGTQETQYF

V gene: TRBV7-9
J gene: TRBJ2-1
D gene: .
clone size: .
CDR3 DNA: TGTGCCAGCAGCTTTCAACCCCCTCGCGGTGAGCAGTTCTTC
CDR3 protein: CASSFQPPRGEQFF

V gene: TRBV11-3
J gene: TRBJ2-1
D gene: .
clone size: few
CDR3 DNA: TGTGCCAGCAGCTTAGTGTTGACGGGGTTTAATGAGCAGTTCTTC
CDR3 protein: CASSLVLTGFNEQFF

V gene: TRBV7-9
J gene: TRBJ1-4
D gene: TRBD1
clone size: .
CDR3 DNA: TGTGCCAGCAGCCCCCCGGGGACAGGGAATGAAAAACTGTTTTTT
CDR3 protein: CASSPPGTGNEKLFF

V gene: TRBV25-1
J gene: TRBJ1-4
D gene: .
clone size: .
CDR3 DNA: TGTGCCAGCAGTGAATTGGGGGGGTATGAAAAACTGTTTTTT
CDR3 protein: CASSELGGYEKLFF

V gene: TRBV12-3/TRBV12-4
J gene: TRBJ2-2
D gene: TRBD2
clone size: few
CDR3 DNA: TGTGCCAGCAGTTCCGGACTAGCGGACCTCGGCGGGGAGCTGTTTTTT
CDR3 protein: CASSSGLADLGGELFF

V gene: TRBV2
J gene: TRBJ2-7
D gene: TRBD1
clone size: few
CDR3 DNA: TGTGCCAGCACCCTGGACAGGGGCTCGTACGAGCAGTACTTC
CDR3 protein: CASTLDRGSYEQYF

V gene: TRBV3-1
J gene: TRBJ2-5
D gene: .
clone size: many
CDR3 DNA: TGTGCCAGCAGCAGGGGGGGAAAGACCCAGTACTTC
CDR3 protein: CASSRGGKTQYF

V gene: TRBV19
J gene: TRBJ2-7
D gene: .
clone size: few
CDR3 DNA: TGTGCCAGTAGTTATGGGCGAGGGGGCTCCTACGAGCAGTACTTC
CDR3 protein: CASSYGRGGSYEQYF

V gene: TRBV18
J gene: TRBJ2-7
D gene: .
clone size: .
CDR3 DNA: TGTGCCAGCTCACCACGATTCAGGGAAGGCCCGTTGGAGTACTTC
CDR3 protein: CASSPRFREGPLEYF

V gene: TRBV2
J gene: TRBJ1-1
D gene: .
clone size: .
CDR3 DNA: TGTGCCAGCAGTACTCGACAGAAGGAAGCTTTCTTT
CDR3 protein: CASSTRQKEAFF

V gene: TRBV6-1
J gene: TRBJ2-6
D gene: .
clone size: .
CDR3 DNA: TGTGCCAGCAGTGAGACAGCAACTGGGGCCAACGTCCTGACTTTC
CDR3 protein: CASSETATGANVLTF

V gene: TRBV7-6
J gene: TRBJ1-2
D gene: .
clone size: .
CDR3 DNA: TGTGCCAGCAGCTTCTCAGAGAACTATGGCTACACCTTC
CDR3 protein: CASSFSENYGYTF

V gene: TRBV11-2
J gene: TRBJ2-7
D gene: TRBD1
clone size: few
CDR3 DNA: TGTGCCAGCAGCCCTGACAGGGGGAAATTCCACGAGCAGTACTTC
CDR3 protein: CASSPDRGKFHEQYF

V gene: TRBV10-3
J gene: TRBJ2-7
D gene: TRBD1
clone size: .
CDR3 DNA: TGTGCCATCAGAGACGGACAGGAAAGTTACGAGCAGTACTTC
CDR3 protein: CAIRDGQESYEQYF

V gene: TRBV7-6
J gene: TRBJ2-7
D gene: .
clone size: few
CDR3 DNA: TGTGCCAGCAGCGCGGACTACCGGGGCTACGAGCAGTACTTC
CDR3 protein: CASSADYRGYEQYF

V gene: TRBV5-4
J gene: TRBJ2-3
D gene: TRBD2
clone size: .
CDR3 DNA: TGTGCCAGCACTGAGGGAAGCGGGGTTGCAGATACGCAGTATTTT
CDR3 protein: CASTEGSGVADTQYF

V gene: TRBV29-1
J gene: TRBJ2-7
D gene: .
clone size: few
CDR3 DNA: TGCAGCGTTGAATTGCAGGGTTACGAGCAGTACTTC
CDR3 protein: CSVELQGYEQYF

V gene: TRBV3-1
J gene: TRBJ2-5
D gene: .
clone size: .
CDR3 DNA: TGTGCCAGCAGCCAAGGAGGCGGAGAGACCCAGTACTTC
CDR3 protein: CASSQGGGETQYF

V gene: TRBV6-1
J gene: TRBJ2-7
D gene: .
clone size: .
CDR3 DNA: TGTGCCAGCAGTGTCCGGGACGCCTACGAGCAGTACTTC
CDR3 protein: CASSVRDAYEQYF

V gene: TRBV6-6
J gene: TRBJ2-5
D gene: .
clone size: .
CDR3 DNA: TGTGCCAGCAGTTACTCCTCCGTAGGGTACCAAGAGACCCAGTACTTC
CDR3 protein: CASSYSSVGYQETQYF

V gene: TRBV4-3
J gene: TRBJ2-5
D gene: .
clone size: .
CDR3 DNA: TGCGCCAGCAGCCAAGGAAGGGGCCGCCCGACCCAGTACTTC
CDR3 protein: CASSQGRGRPTQYF

V gene: TRBV29-1
J gene: TRBJ1-2
D gene: .
clone size: .
CDR3 DNA: TGCAGCGTTGAGGAGCCAAGGGCAGGCTATGGCTACACCTTC
CDR3 protein: CSVEEPRAGYGYTF

V gene: TRBV10-3
J gene: TRBJ2-3
D gene: TRBD2
clone size: .
CDR3 DNA: TGTGCCACCCTAAGCGGGGGGGCTCCAGATACGCAGTATTTT
CDR3 protein: CATLSGGAPDTQYF

V gene: TRBV7-9
J gene: TRBJ1-3
D gene: .
clone size: .
CDR3 DNA: TGTGCCAGCAGCTTTCCAACAGGGTTAGGAAACACCATATATTTT
CDR3 protein: CASSFPTGLGNTIYF

V gene: TRBV7-8
J gene: TRBJ1-1
D gene: .
clone size: .
CDR3 DNA: TGTGCCAGCAGCTCCTGGGCCTTGAACACTGAAGCTTTCTTT
CDR3 protein: CASSSWALNTEAFF

V gene: TRBV6-6
J gene: TRBJ2-7
D gene: TRBD1
clone size: many
CDR3 DNA: TGTGCCAGCAGCTACCGTGGACAGGGTGACCCCTACGAGCAGTACTTC
CDR3 protein: CASSYRGQGDPYEQYF

V gene: TRBV2
J gene: TRBJ2-3
D gene: TRBD1
clone size: .
CDR3 DNA: TGTGCCAGCCTGGACAGGGGAGAGGCAGATACGCAGTATTTT
CDR3 protein: CASLDRGEADTQYF

V gene: TRBV4-3
J gene: TRBJ1-2
D gene: .
clone size: .
CDR3 DNA: TGCGCCAGCAGCCAAGGAAACAACTACTATGGCTACACCTTC
CDR3 protein: CASSQGNNYYGYTF

V gene: TRBV6-1
J gene: TRBJ2-5
D gene: .
clone size: few
CDR3 DNA: TGTGCCAGCAGTGCCTCCCCGCAAGAGACCCAGTACTTC
CDR3 protein: CASSASPQETQYF